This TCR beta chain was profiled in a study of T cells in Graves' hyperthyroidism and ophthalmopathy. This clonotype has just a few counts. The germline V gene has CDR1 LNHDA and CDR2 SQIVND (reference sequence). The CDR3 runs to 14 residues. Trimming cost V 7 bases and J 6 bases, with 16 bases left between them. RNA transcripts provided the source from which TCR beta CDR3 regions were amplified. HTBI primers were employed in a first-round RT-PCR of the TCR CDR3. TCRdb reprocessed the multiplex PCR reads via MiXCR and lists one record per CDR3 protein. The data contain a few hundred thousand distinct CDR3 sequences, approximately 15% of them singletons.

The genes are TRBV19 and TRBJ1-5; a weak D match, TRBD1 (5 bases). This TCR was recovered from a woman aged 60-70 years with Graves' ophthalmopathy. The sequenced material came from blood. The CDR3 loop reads CASMDGGFFQPQHF. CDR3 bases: TGTGCCAGTATGGACGGGGGGTTCTTTCAGCCCCAGCATTTT.